This TCR beta chain was captured in a study of blood T cell repertoires in COVID-19 (dated by TCRdb to the early 2020s). About the full investigation: Samples from collaborators originated in the United States, Italy and Spain and spanned both the acute and convalescent phases of COVID-19. The repertoires were released in a freely available public database meant as a resource for research on the immune response to SARS-CoV-2. The dataset comprised deeply sampled blood TCRbeta repertoires from subjects exposed to, actively infected with, or recovered from COVID-19. Samples were obtained from the ongoing ImmuneRACE study (first 160 participants) and from 1,254 subjects provided by 6 global collaborators. The prospective study material was composed of cDNA or gDNA derived from T cells, B-cell-depleted T cells, or PBMCs. Nearly every sample came with metadata listing a de-identified subject ID, COVID-19 status, age in years and sex. Where HLA class I and class II types were available, the types were taken from metadata supplied by the sample provider, not from assay-based typing. The paper as a whole reports these results and caveats: The quantity of clinical and demographic metadata differed by source and by participant and was supplied without curation.

This clone came up once. The antigen it recognizes is unknown. Per-base qualities were not stored, and no clone one base away is much larger. TCRbeta CDR3 regions were amplified from genomic DNA by means of the immunoSEQ Assay, a bias-controlled multiplex PCR. Per the original workflow: The number of nucleated cells in each sample was estimated by amplification of reference gene primers within the assay. To quantify the absolute abundance of each unique TCRbeta CDR3 rearrangement, sequence reads were collapsed and filtered. For each sample, productive Simpson clonality was calculated by taking the square root of Simpson's diversity index across productive rearrangements. TCRdb provides this immuneACCESS table in a form limited to in-frame rearrangements. Some clones are lacking; in checked studies, under half of them reflect an unresolved V gene, and why the rest are absent is not known. That table furnishes V, J and clone size, whereas the DNA furnished D and trimming. In all, the sample holds approximately 200,000 clones, and roughly 90% of those were seen once. Jointly, the top ten make up more than 2% of the sample.

Its CDR3 holds 14 amino acids, cysteine through phenylalanine. Of the read, only the CDR3 DNA is kept; its 42 bases are in frame from base 1. Trimming leaves V shorter by 0 bases and J shorter by 3 bases, with the junction holding 0 bases beyond the gene matches. Reading the germline V gene gives CDR1 SGHRS and CDR2 YFSETQ. Participants in the prospective study were aged roughly 18 to 89 years, lived in under 30 United States geographic areas, and enrolled through a virtual design. Cohort assignment in the prospective study relied on participant-reported clinical history from a screening survey and a study questionnaire. Recovered participants in ImmuneRACE Cohort 3 were defined as having two consecutive negative NP/OP PCR tests, clearance from a healthcare professional, or resolution of symptoms. Each participant in the prospective study had whole blood, serum and a nasopharyngeal or oropharyngeal swab collected by mobile phlebotomists. Prospective study participants could optionally give additional blood draws and questionnaires over an approximately 2-month period. Before DNA extraction, prospective study blood samples were shipped either frozen or at room temperature.

This chain joins TRBV5-1 to TRBJ2-1, and 7 bases in between align with TRBD2. Sequencing used PBMCs or T cells enriched from blood (not recorded which). The sequence derives from a woman aged 25 to 45 who had recovered from COVID-19. The CDR3: CASSLERGYNEQFF. In nucleotide form, the sequence is TGCGCCAGCAGCTTGGAGCGGGGCTACAATGAGCAGTTCTTC.